This T cell receptor beta chain was identified during a study of OX40 agonist ivuxolimab in advanced cancers. Describing the broader study: The costimulatory receptor OX40 (CD134) was targeted by ivuxolimab, a fully human IgG2 agonistic monoclonal antibody. Intravenous ivuxolimab was administered to patients every 2 weeks at six dose levels: 0.01, 0.1, 0.3, 1.5, 3 and 10 mg/kg. Among the approximately 54 dose-escalation patients, around 19 had hepatocellular carcinoma, roughly 15 melanoma, 9 renal cell carcinoma and 9 head and neck cancer. In the dose-escalation cohort, 70% to 90% of patients were male, and the mean age was roughly 60 years with a range of roughly 23 to 79. Patients were allowed to have had prior anti-PD-1, anti-PD-L1 or anti-CTLA-4 therapy, and approximately 40% of the dose-escalation patients had been treated with checkpoint inhibitors. Three dose-escalation patients achieved partial responses, one with hepatocellular carcinoma and two with cutaneous melanoma. The point of sequencing TCRbeta in the periphery was to test whether ivuxolimab changed TCR sequence diversity and drove clonal T-cell expansion. The paper reports the monotherapy dose-escalation portion (N of about 54 patients) of the phase I ivuxolimab trial. Here is what the overall study found, with its caveats: Antigen specificity was not determined for the clonally expanded peripheral T cells. Low levels of normalized T-cell clonal expansion were also shown by some nonresponding patients. After ivuxolimab, CD8+ T cells had more expanded clones than CD4+ T cells on average. At doses of 0.1 to 3.0 mg/kg, clonal expansion of both CD4+ and CD8+ T cells in blood was seen between baseline and week 6. In partial responders in the 0.1-3.0 mg/kg groups, normalized peripheral clonal expansion was found to be among the lowest, especially among CD8+ T cells.

The trial excluded patients who had a history of autoimmune disease or were on systemic immunosuppression. In every dose cohort, peripheral blood was drawn for TCR sequencing at baseline, cycle 4 day 1, and cycle 7 day 1. Samples were obtained from an open-label, multicenter, first-in-human phase I dose-escalation trial of ivuxolimab. Adults with locally advanced or metastatic melanoma, renal cell, hepatocellular, or head and neck squamous cell carcinoma were enrolled in the trial. Before TCR sequencing, CD4+ and CD8+ T cells were separately sorted from peripheral blood. About this clone itself: The target of this receptor is not known. Base qualities are missing; no much larger clone stands one base away.

For sequencing of the TCRbeta CDR3 region, genomic DNA was extracted from the sorted cells. The immunoSEQ Assay was used to sequence the TCRbeta CDR3 regions. Here the immuneACCESS table is served through TCRdb, limited to in-frame sequences with V and J called. Missing clones are a known gap in these copies; in checked studies unresolved V genes cover under half, and the rest lacks a known reason. The sample profile shows fewer than 55,000 clones; approximately 80% of them were found once. The ten largest clones capture 5.5% to 7% of the sample. Trimmed from V: 4 bases; trimmed from J: 4 bases; junction bases lacking a gene match: 4. The CDR3 measures 14 amino acids from cysteine to phenylalanine. Here the CDR3 DNA is all that survives: 42 bases in frame from base 1. Looking up the germline V gene yields CDR1 MGHRA and CDR2 YSYEKL.

The V and J genes are TRBV4-1 and TRBJ1-5, with TRBD1 matching 7 junction bases. This clonotype was obtained from an adult with an advanced solid tumor such as melanoma, head and neck, liver or kidney cancer. Source: CD4+ or CD8+ T cells sorted from blood, taken in a trial of the OX40 agonist ivuxolimab. Here is the DNA: TGCGCCAGCAGCCTCGGACAGGCTAATCAGCCCCAGCATTTT. It specifies CASSLGQANQPQHF.